These T cell receptor beta chains were read from a single sample in a study of shared T cell receptors in the human thymus. Assay used: immunoSEQ multiplex PCR; TCRdb lists only in-frame clones, some missing. The sample lists approximately 660,000 clones; approximately 87% were seen once. These same data were also listed under a study on human thymus T cells.

Material for sequencing was thymocytes. The receptor source for this set is a boy under two years old with a congenital heart defect. CDR3s include the opening cysteine and the closing phenylalanine or tryptophan.

J gene | V gene | CDR3 protein
TRBJ2-7 | TRBV27 | CASRPQGLCYEQYF
TRBJ1-1 | TRBV14 | CASSDRDTEAFF
TRBJ2-1 | TRBV25-1 | CASSGSGTSGYNEQFF
TRBJ2-5 | TRBV11-1 | CASSIRLAGERETQYF
TRBJ1-1 | TRBV30 | CAWSEPGQNTEAFF
TRBJ2-3 | TRBV9 | CASSEPEDTQYF
TRBJ2-1 | TRBV11-3 | CASSFASGEQFF
TRBJ1-4 | TRBV27 | CASSPQSGNEKLFF
TRBJ1-2 | TRBV20-1 | CSGTGRYGYTF
TRBJ2-5 | TRBV6-1 | CASKVPRTGVETQYF
TRBJ2-7 | TRBV6-1 | CAIKGLADSYEQYF
TRBJ2-7 | TRBV7-6 | CASSLQGAYEQYF
TRBJ1-5 | TRBV5-1 | CASSLGQGSNQPQHF
- | TRBV5-1 | CASSQRVRDSTQSITYEQYF
TRBJ2-7 | TRBV5-6 | CASSGWTRALSYEQYF
TRBJ1-2 | TRBV25-1 | CASSEPMTGGYGYTF
TRBJ2-6 | TRBV6-1 | CASSERDRSGANVLTF
TRBJ2-3 | TRBV4-3 | CASSQDLGRGTDTQYF
TRBJ2-7 | TRBV27 | CASSTGVGYEQYF
TRBJ2-5 | TRBV6-5 | CASSYSIRGRETQYF
TRBJ2-7 | TRBV6-1 | CASSEGEGGGYEQYF
TRBJ2-1 | TRBV6-5 | CASSPRGGGHNEQFF
TRBJ2-1 | TRBV27 | CASSRTSESSYNEQFF
TRBJ2-1 | TRBV7-6 | CASSPLASRDSSSYNEQFF
TRBJ2-7 | TRBV15 | CATSRDRRAYEQYF
TRBJ2-2 | TRBV30 | CAWTETGTANTGELFF
TRBJ1-1 | TRBV6-1 | CASSEVKRSTGAFF
TRBJ2-1 | TRBV6-5 | CASSKRSPNEQFF
TRBJ2-5 | TRBV28 | CASSLPYDSPRETQYF
TRBJ2-3 | TRBV18 | CASSPRIRTSGSHTQYF
TRBJ2-3 | TRBV9 | CASSVEVSGASTDTQYF
TRBJ1-1 | TRBV7-9 | CASSFPVNTEAFF
TRBJ2-4 | TRBV11-2 | CASTYQSRGARAKNIQYF
TRBJ2-7 | TRBV7-9 | CASSPGPPGEQYF
TRBJ1-2 | TRBV5-4 | CASSLEHERFYGYTF
TRBJ2-4 | TRBV4-2 | CASSQDQGSSKWEGENIQYF
TRBJ1-5 | TRBV18 | CASSPRDRRLNQPQHF
TRBJ2-7 | TRBV28 | CASRPGTGFSYEQYF
TRBJ2-1 | TRBV4-1 | CASSQEGRESYNEQFF
TRBJ2-2 | TRBV19 | CASSSLDFTGELFF
TRBJ1-4 | TRBV5-1 | CASSLGAATNEKLFF
TRBJ2-7 | TRBV10-1 | CASSESFGGDGQYF
TRBJ2-3 | TRBV2 | CASSGREGGDTQYF
TRBJ2-1 | TRBV19 | CASSIGSSRVYNEQFF
TRBJ2-7 | TRBV7-8 | CASSSGQGGAVGDEQYF
TRBJ2-5 | TRBV28 | CASSSTRIDRGPETQYF
TRBJ2-2 | TRBV4-3 | CASSQTRTKRGTGELFF
TRBJ2-5 | TRBV29-1 | CSVVPCTGGAQYF
TRBJ2-7 | TRBV29-1 | CSATGTSGSIHEQYF
TRBJ2-7 | TRBV6-6 | CASSYPGQGSSYEQYF
TRBJ1-2 | TRBV28 | CASGRTGYGYTF
TRBJ2-7 | TRBV14 | CASSRDILNYEQYF
TRBJ1-4 | TRBV7-9 | CASSHKQGLGEKLFF
TRBJ2-3 | TRBV10-1 | CASSDLGLAGDGDTQYF
TRBJ1-1 | TRBV5-8 | CASSFLGQGNTEAFF